These 14 T cell receptor beta chains share one sample of origin, sequenced in a study of CD8+ T cells in alopecia areata. TCR sequencing used cDNA made by reverse transcription of extracted RNA. Libraries were prepared by immunoSEQ multiplex PCR; TCRdb keeps only in-frame clonotypes and omits some of them. The profile shows hundreds of thousands of clones, 50% to 60% of them singletons. This specimen was CD4+ T cells sorted from blood, taken at week 0. These receptors came from a human donor with alopecia areata.

This chain links TRBV4-1 with TRBJ2-5; D gene uncertain. CDR1 MGHRA and CDR2 YSYEKL come from the germline V gene. The CDR3 contains 15 residues. Trimming stripped 3 bases from V and 5 bases from J, with 16 bases between. The CDR3 here is CASSQWSLLGETQYF. The CDR3 coding sequence is TGCGCCAGCAGCCAGTGGAGTCTGTTAGGGGAGACCCAGTACTTC.

This chain links TRBV15 with TRBJ2-7; D not certain. Germline-derived CDR1 and CDR2 are LNHNV and YYDKDF (reference sequence). V was trimmed by 0 bases and J by 4 bases, leaving 7 bases between them. The length of the CDR3 is 13 residues. This chain's CDR3 is CATSRDQGYEQYF. DNA of the CDR3: TGTGCCACCAGCAGAGATCAAGGGTACGAGCAGTACTTC.

The V and J genes are TRBV30 and TRBJ2-1; D possibly uses TRBD1 or TRBD2 (5 bases each). Germline V gives CDR1 GTSNPN, CDR2 SVGIG (reference sequence). This CDR3 is 13 amino acids long. Trimming left V 0 bases short and J 9 bases short, with 12 bases between. The CDR3 nucleotides read TGTGCCTGGAGTGTACGGGGCTCGGGTGAGCAGTTCTTC. Its translation is CAWSVRGSGEQFF.

In its sample, this clone was seen a few times. V gene TRBV7-9 combines with J gene TRBJ2-3; possibly TRBD2 for D (6 bases). The CDR3 has 14 residues. Trimming left V 3 bases short and J 2 bases short, with 9 bases between. Germline CDR1 SEHNR, CDR2 FQNEAQ (reference sequence). CDR3 DNA: TGTGCCAGCAGCTTTAGCGGAAACACAGATACGCAGTATTTT. It translates to CASSFSGNTDTQYF.

The genes are TRBV29-1 and TRBJ2-3; the D call may be TRBD1 or TRBD2 (5 bases each). The V end was cut by 2 bases, the J end by 0 bases, with 9 bases between. Per the germline V gene, CDR1 is SQVTM and CDR2 is ANQGSEA. This CDR3 is built from 14 residues. The CDR3 DNA is TGCAGCGTTGAACCGGGGCTCAGCACAGATACGCAGTATTTT. Its translation is CSVEPGLSTDTQYF.

The CDR3 reads CASSHRNLALGADTQYF. CDR3 nucleotides: TGCGCCAGCAGCCACCGCAATCTAGCGTTGGGAGCAGATACGCAGTATTTT. The V gene is TRBV4-1, the J gene TRBJ2-3; possibly TRBD2 for D (6 bases). This CDR3 is built from 17 residues. Trimming left V 3 bases short and J 4 bases short, with 20 bases between. CDR1 is MGHRA, CDR2 YSYEKL, per germline.

The chain uses TRBV14 and TRBJ2-2; D gene ambiguous. Per the germline V gene, CDR1 is SGHDN and CDR2 is FVKESK. V lost 0 bases, J lost 6 bases, and 8 bases lay in between. CDR3 size: 14 residues. The CDR3 DNA reads TGTGCCAGCAGCCAAGAACAAAGCCCCGGGGAGCTGTTTTTT. This sequence encodes CASSQEQSPGELFF.

The rearrangement joins TRBV25-1 to TRBJ2-1, with D perhaps given as TRBD1 or TRBD2 (5 bases each). Germline CDR1 is MGHDK and CDR2 is SYGVNS. This CDR3 has 13 residues. Trimming removed 0 bases at V and 9 bases at J, with 9 bases between. CDR3 region: CASSEYERGEQFF. CDR3 DNA: TGTGCCAGCAGTGAATATGAGAGGGGTGAGCAGTTCTTC.

The chain combines TRBV2 with TRBJ2-1; 10 bases line up with TRBD1. CDR3 length equals 15 residues. Trimming at V came to 10 bases and at J to 10 bases, leaving 16 bases not matched to a gene. CDR1 and CDR2 (germline): SNHLY, FYNNEI. The CDR3 sequence is CANSNAGTGDREQFF. In DNA form, the CDR3 reads TGTGCCAACTCCAACGCCGGGACAGGGGATCGCGAGCAGTTCTTC.

The chain combines TRBV7-8 with TRBJ2-5; tentatively, D is TRBD1 or TRBD2 (5 bases each). The CDR3 has 14 amino acids. Germline CDR1 is SGHVS and CDR2 is FQNEAQ. Trimming removed 4 bases at V and 5 bases at J, with 14 bases between. CDR3 DNA sequence: TGTGCCAGCAGCTCGGGACCAGGGACGGAGACCCAGTACTTC. This codes for CASSSGPGTETQYF.

V is TRBV20-1 and J is TRBJ2-7; D is unclear. The CDR3 length is 10 residues. Germline lookup yields CDR1 DFQATT and CDR2 SNEGSKA (reference sequence). The V and J ends lost 5 bases and 6 bases respectively, with 8 bases between them. This CDR3 reads CSARLREQYF. In DNA, the CDR3 is TGCAGTGCTCGCCTCCGCGAGCAGTACTTC.

This clone occurred a few times. The genes are TRBV4-2 and TRBJ2-7; D unresolved. V shed 0 bases and J shed 4 bases, with 4 bases lying between them. The CDR3 has 12 residues. The germline V gene has CDR1 LGHNA and CDR2 YNFKEQ. CDR3 region: CASSQDGYEQYF. The DNA of the CDR3 is TGTGCCAGCAGCCAAGATGGGTACGAGCAGTACTTC.

A single count supports this clone. The V and J genes are TRBV4-1 and TRBJ2-3, with 8 bases matching TRBD1. With V trimmed by 3 bases and J by 2 bases, 13 bases remained unmatched. This CDR3 spans 18 amino acids. Per germline, CDR1 MGHRA and CDR2 YSYEKL. The DNA for the CDR3 is TGCGCCAGCAGCCACCCCGGACAGGGTGGTCGATTCACAGATACGCAGTATTTT. Translating it yields CASSHPGQGGRFTDTQYF.

The rearrangement links TRBV7-9 to TRBJ1-2; D might be TRBD1 (5 bases). Trimming left V 1 base short and J 7 bases short, with 13 bases between. Germline V gene data show CDR1 as SEHNR and CDR2 as FQNEAQ (reference sequence). The CDR3 loop spans 14 amino acids. The CDR3 reads CASSLVGALIGYTF. CDR3 nucleotides: TGTGCCAGCAGCTTAGTAGGGGCCCTAATTGGCTACACCTTC.